This T cell receptor (beta chain) is from a study of Ad26.COV2.S vaccination and SARS-CoV-2 variants. Across the study: A COV1001 Ad26.COV2.S trial-arm participant provided the sample. Recipients of Ad26.COV2.S got it intramuscularly, once or twice 56 days apart. Notes on the study in general: Assessments of TCR breadth and depth may have underestimated the total T cell responses.

This sample's treatment: some 20 received Ad26.COV2.S at low or high dose, single or two shots; several received placebo; per-sample allocation not given. The samples date from day 63 after the first vaccine or placebo injection. Produced via immunoSEQ multiplex PCR; TCRdb's table is partial and in-frame only. The table has about 350,000 clones, approximately 90% seen once. V lost 5 bases to trimming and J lost 6 bases; unmatched junction nucleotides: 3. The CDR3 is 13 amino acids. Per the germline V gene, CDR1 is SNHLY and CDR2 is FYNNEI. A remark on this clone: Antigen: not known.

The rearrangement joins TRBV2 to TRBJ1-4, with 7 bases matching TRBD1. The TCR was taken from a person between 18 and 65 years old who received the Ad26.COV2.S COVID-19 vaccine or a placebo. The source material was peripheral blood, sampled in a trial of Ad26.COV2.S vaccine versus placebo. This CDR3 is CASSNRGYEKLFF. The CDR3 bases are TGTGCCAGCAGTAACAGGGGTTATGAAAAACTGTTTTTT. The full variable domain, in which reference TRBV2 and TRBJ1-4 provide the parts outside the CDR3, is EPEVTQTPSHQVTQMGQEVILRCVPISNHLYFYWYRQILGQKVEFLVSFYNNEISEKSEIFDDQFSVERPDGSNFTLKIRSTKLEDSAMYFCASSNRGYEKLFFGSGTQLSVL.